The next 2 T cell receptor beta chains were all read from a single sample in a study of healthy donors' naive CD4 and CD8 T cells. TCR libraries were built from approximately 0.55 ug of total RNA by linear amplification. Each CDR3 protein gets one entry after TCRdb re-called the reads with MiXCR. Among 150,000 to 200,000 distinct CDR3 sequences listed, 65% to 80% were seen once. Sequencing was performed on naive CD4+ and CD8+ T cells sorted from blood, pooled from several donors. The source of these receptors is a pool of human donors in good health; the sample pools cells from several healthy donors.

In its sample, this clonotype was seen a few times. CDR3 DNA: TGTGCCAGTACCGCGTGGGGGAACACTGAAGCTTTCTTT. Its protein product is CASTAWGNTEAFF. The chain employs TRBV19 and TRBJ1-1; no definite D call. In germline, CDR1 is LNHDA, CDR2 SQIVND (reference sequence). This CDR3 region has 13 residues. V was cut by 7 bases and J by 1 base, with 10 bases left in between.

This clonotype was picked up one time. The chain has TRBV29-1 and TRBJ2-3; the D gene is possibly TRBD1 (6 bases). This CDR3 region has 12 residues. Trimming shortened V by 4 bases and J by 5 bases, and 10 bases separated the two germline ends. Per germline, CDR1 SQVTM and CDR2 ANQGSEA. The CDR3 DNA sequence: TGCAGCGTTGGGGGGCGGAAAGATACGCAGTATTTT. Amino acids: CSVGGRKDTQYF.